Below, 10 T cell receptor beta chains from the same sample are listed, as sequenced in a study of cytomegalovirus exposure and HLA in healthy donors. The PCR employed 60 Vbeta primers together with 13 Jbeta primers. Assay: immunoSEQ multiplex PCR; the TCRdb copy retains only in-frame clones and omits some. The sample has more than 80,000 clones, about two thirds seen once. Specimen: PBMCs. These receptor sequences come from a man aged 50 to 59 in good health and CMV-seronegative.

The V call is TRBV4-3, the J call TRBJ1-1; weak D call: TRBD1 (5 bases). The CDR3 is 13 amino acids. Trimming pared 0 bases from V and 10 bases from J, leaving 12 bases between. Germline CDR1 is LGHNA and CDR2 is YSLEER. In DNA, the CDR3 is TGCGCCAGCAGCCAAGACATAGGACAAGGAGCTTTCTTT. Protein sequence: CASSQDIGQGAFF.

This clone was seen only a few times. The chain links TRBV4-3 to TRBJ2-3, with 8 bases aligning to TRBD2. Germline V gene lookup returns CDR1 LGHNA and CDR2 YSLEER. V shed 0 bases, J shed 5 bases, and the junction held 10 bases outside the gene matches. The CDR3 covers 17 residues. The CDR3 nucleotides read TGCGCCAGCAGCCAAGATAGGCGGCGGGAGGTTAGAGATACGCAGTATTTT. Its translation: CASSQDRRREVRDTQYF.

The chain couples TRBV7-8 to TRBJ2-3; a weak D match, TRBD2 (5 bases). The length of the CDR3 is 14 residues. Germline V gene sequence: CDR1 SGHVS, CDR2 FQNEAQ. The ends were cut back, 1 base at V and 1 base at J, with 6 bases in the middle. The CDR3 reads CASSLEGGTDTQYF. The CDR3 bases are TGTGCCAGCAGCTTAGAGGGAGGCACAGATACGCAGTATTTT.

As to this clone: Within the sample, other DNA sequences also encode this same CDR3. The chain couples TRBV7-2 to TRBJ1-1; perhaps TRBD1 as D (5 bases). The CDR3 length is 13 residues. The ends were cut back, 4 bases at V and 0 bases at J, with 6 bases in the middle. The germline CDR1 and CDR2 sequences are SGHTA and FQGNSA. CDR3 region: CASSSQVNTEAFF. The CDR3 DNA sequence: TGTGCCAGCAGCTCACAGGTGAACACTGAAGCTTTCTTT.

The V gene is TRBV6-7, the J gene TRBJ2-7, with a tentative D call TRBD1 (6 bases). TRBV6-7 is filed as an ORF, its function uncertain. Trimming took off 7 bases at V and 2 bases at J, with 6 bases between the two ends. The length of the CDR3 is 11 residues. The CDR3: CASTGAYEQYF. In DNA form, the CDR3 reads TGTGCCAGCACAGGGGCCTACGAGCAGTACTTC.

The chain joins TRBV12-5 to TRBJ1-1, with D maybe TRBD1 (6 bases). The germline V gene encodes CDR1 LGHNT and CDR2 FRNRAP. V was pared by 7 bases and J by 1 base, with 16 bases between. The CDR3 spans 15 residues. The CDR3, as DNA: TGTGCTAGTGAACGTCGGGGGGCAGCGAACACTGAAGCTTTCTTT. Its translation: CASERRGAANTEAFF.

A few counts support this clone. The gene calls are TRBV6-5 and TRBJ2-3; 12 bases match TRBD2. V was clipped by 2 bases and J by 2 bases; unmatched bases: 2. CDR1 is MNHEY, CDR2 SVGAGI, per germline. There are 16 residues in the CDR3. The CDR3 nucleotides read TGTGCCAGCAGTTACGGACTAGCGGGACCCACAGATACGCAGTATTTT. It specifies CASSYGLAGPTDTQYF.

This clone was recorded only once. This sequence joins TRBV7-2 and TRBJ2-5, with 9 positions matching TRBD2. The V gene end was trimmed by 7 bases and the J gene end by 2 bases; junction bases not matched to a gene: 5. Germline loops: CDR1 SGHTA, CDR2 FQGNSA. The CDR3 extends over 14 amino acids. CDR3 DNA sequence: TGTGCCAGCACCGGGGGACTAGCACAAGAGACCCAGTACTTC. It is translated as CASTGGLAQETQYF.

The chain uses TRBV2 and TRBJ1-5, with TRBD1 matching over 7 bases. The CDR3 extends over 16 amino acids. The germline CDR1 and CDR2 sequences are SNHLY and FYNNEI. Unmatched junction bases numbered 8, after V lost 6 bases and J lost 0 bases. CDR3 in DNA: TGTGCCAGCAGCACGACGACAGGGAGTAGCAATCAGCCCCAGCATTTT. It translates to CASSTTTGSSNQPQHF.

The chain employs TRBV29-1 and TRBJ2-1; no reliable D call. Germline lookup yields CDR1 SQVTM and CDR2 ANQGSEA. V lost 1 base to trimming and J lost 3 bases, with 13 bases between them. This CDR3 has 15 amino acids. CDR3 in DNA: TGCAGCGTTGAAGGTGGCGGCAACCACTACAATGAGCAGTTCTTC. Its protein product is CSVEGGGNHYNEQFF.